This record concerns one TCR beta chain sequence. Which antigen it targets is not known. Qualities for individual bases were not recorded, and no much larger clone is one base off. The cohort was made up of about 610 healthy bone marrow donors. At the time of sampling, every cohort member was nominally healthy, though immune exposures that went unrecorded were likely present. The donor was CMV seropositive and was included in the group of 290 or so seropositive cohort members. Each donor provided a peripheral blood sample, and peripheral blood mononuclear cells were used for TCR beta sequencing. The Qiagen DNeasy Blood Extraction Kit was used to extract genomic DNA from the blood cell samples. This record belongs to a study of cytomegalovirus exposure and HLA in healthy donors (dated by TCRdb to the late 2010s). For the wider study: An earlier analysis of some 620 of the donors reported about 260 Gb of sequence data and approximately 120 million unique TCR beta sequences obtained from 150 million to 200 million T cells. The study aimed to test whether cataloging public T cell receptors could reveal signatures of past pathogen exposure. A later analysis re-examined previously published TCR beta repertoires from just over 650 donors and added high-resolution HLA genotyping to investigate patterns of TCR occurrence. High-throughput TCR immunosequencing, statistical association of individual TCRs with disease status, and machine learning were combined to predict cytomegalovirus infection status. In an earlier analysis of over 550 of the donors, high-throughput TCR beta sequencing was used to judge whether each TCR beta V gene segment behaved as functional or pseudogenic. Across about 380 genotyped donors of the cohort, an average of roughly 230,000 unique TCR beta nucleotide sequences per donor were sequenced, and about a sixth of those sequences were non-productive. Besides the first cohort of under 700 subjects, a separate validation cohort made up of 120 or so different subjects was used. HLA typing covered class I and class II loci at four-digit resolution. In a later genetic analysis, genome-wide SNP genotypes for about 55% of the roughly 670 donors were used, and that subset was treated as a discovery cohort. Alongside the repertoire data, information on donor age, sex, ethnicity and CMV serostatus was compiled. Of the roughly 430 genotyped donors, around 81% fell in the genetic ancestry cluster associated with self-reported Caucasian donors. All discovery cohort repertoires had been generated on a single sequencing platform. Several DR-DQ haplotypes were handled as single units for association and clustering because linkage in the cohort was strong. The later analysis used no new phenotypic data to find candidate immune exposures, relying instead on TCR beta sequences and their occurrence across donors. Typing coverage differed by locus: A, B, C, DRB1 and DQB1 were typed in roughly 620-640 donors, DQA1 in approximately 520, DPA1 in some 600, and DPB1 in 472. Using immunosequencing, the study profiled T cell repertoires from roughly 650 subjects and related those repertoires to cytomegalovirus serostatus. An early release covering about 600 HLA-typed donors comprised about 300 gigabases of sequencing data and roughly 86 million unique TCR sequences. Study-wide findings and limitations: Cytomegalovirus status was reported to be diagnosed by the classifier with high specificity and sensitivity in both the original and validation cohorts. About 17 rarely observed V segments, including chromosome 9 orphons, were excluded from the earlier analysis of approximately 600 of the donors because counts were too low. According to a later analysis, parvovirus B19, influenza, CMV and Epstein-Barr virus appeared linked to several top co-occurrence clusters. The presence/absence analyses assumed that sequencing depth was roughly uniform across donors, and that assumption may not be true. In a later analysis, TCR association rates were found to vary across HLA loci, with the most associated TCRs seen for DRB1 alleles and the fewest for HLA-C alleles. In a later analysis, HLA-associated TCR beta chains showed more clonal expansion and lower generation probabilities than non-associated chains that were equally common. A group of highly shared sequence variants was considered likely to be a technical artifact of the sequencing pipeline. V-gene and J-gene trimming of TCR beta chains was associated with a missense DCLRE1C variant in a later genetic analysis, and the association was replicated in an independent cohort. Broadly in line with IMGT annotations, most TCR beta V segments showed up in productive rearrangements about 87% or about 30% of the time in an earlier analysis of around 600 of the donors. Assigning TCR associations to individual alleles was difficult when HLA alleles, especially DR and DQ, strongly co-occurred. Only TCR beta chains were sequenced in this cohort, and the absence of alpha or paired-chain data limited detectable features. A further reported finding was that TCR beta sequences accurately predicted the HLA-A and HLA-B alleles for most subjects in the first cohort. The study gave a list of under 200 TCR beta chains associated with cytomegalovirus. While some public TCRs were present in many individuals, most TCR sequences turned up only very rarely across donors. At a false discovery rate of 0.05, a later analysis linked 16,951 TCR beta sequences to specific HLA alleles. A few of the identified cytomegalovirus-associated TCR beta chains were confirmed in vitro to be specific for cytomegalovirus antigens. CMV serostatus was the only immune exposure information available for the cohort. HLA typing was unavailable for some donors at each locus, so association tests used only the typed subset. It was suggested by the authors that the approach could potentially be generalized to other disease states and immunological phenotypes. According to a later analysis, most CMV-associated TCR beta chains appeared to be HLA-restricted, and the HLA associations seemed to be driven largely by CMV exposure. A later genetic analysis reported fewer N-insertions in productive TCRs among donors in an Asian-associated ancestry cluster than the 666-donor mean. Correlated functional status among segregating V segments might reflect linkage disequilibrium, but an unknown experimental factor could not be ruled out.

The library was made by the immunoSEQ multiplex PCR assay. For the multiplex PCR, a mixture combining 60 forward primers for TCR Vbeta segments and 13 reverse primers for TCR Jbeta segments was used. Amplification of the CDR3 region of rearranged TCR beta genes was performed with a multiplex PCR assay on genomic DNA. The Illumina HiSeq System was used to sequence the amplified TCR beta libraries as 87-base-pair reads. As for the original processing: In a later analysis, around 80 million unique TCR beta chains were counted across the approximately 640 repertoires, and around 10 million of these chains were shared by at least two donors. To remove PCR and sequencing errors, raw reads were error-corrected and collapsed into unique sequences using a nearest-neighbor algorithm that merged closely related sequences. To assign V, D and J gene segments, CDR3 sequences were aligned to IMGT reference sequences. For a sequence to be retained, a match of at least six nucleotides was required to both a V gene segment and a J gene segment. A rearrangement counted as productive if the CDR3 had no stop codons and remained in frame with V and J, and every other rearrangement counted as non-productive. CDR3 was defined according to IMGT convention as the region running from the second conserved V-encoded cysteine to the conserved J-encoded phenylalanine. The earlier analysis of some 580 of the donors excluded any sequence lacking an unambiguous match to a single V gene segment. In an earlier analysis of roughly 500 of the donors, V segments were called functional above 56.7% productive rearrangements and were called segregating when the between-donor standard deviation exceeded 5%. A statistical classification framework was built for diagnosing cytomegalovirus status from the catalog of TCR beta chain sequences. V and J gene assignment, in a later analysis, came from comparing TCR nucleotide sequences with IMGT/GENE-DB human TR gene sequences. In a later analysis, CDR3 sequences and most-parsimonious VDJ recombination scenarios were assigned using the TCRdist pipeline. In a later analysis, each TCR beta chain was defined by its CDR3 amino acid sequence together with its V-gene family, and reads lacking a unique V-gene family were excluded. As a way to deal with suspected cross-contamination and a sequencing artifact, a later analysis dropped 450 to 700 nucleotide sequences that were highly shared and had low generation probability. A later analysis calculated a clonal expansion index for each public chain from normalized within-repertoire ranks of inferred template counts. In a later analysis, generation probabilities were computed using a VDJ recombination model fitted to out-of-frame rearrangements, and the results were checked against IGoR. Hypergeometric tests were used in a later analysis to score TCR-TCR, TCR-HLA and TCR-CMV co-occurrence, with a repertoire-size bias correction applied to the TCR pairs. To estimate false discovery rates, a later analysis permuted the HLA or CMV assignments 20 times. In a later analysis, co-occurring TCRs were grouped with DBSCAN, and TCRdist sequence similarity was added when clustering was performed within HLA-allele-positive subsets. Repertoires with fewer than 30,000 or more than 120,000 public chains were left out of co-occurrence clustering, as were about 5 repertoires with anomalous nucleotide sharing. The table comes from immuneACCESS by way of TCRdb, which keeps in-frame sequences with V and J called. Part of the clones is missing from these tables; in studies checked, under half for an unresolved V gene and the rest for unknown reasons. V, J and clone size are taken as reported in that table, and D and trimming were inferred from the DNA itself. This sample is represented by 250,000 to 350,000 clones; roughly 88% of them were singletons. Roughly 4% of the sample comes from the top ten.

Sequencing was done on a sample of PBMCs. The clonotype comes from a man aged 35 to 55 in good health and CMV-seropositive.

For the CDR3, the sequence is CASSFFPADTQYF. Read as DNA, the sequence is TGTGCCAGCAGTTTCTTTCCGGCAGATACGCAGTATTTT. The sequence links TRBV28 to TRBJ2-3; the D gene identity is not certain. V sheds 3 bases and J sheds 4 bases, leaving 8 bases between their ends. The CDR3 runs 13 amino acids, cysteine and phenylalanine included. Only the CDR3 portion is preserved as DNA: 39 bases, with reading frame beginning at the first base. CDR1 is given as MDHEN and CDR2 as SYDVKM, both from the germline V gene.